The present T cell receptor beta chain was sequenced within a study of T cell responses to AZD1222 COVID-19 vaccine. Study results and caveats: None of the repertoires were sampled until the peak T cell response had passed.

The CDR3 loop spans 16 amino acids. Germline lookup yields CDR1 SGHRS and CDR2 YFSETQ. V lost 0 bases and J lost 1; bases outside the gene matches: 2. Remarks on this clone: What it binds is not known.

The assay was immunoSEQ multiplex PCR, and TCRdb's table has in-frame clones only and misses some. The sample lists 100,000 to 150,000 clones; just over 85% were seen once. The sample was peripheral blood, taken on day 0 of AZD1222 vaccination. The sequence was obtained from an adult in good health. This chain links TRBV5-1 with TRBJ1-3; 9 bases are shared with TRBD1. The CDR3 loop is CASSLGDRASGNTIYF. The CDR3 nucleotides are TGCGCCAGCAGCTTGGGGGACAGGGCGTCTGGAAACACCATATATTTT.